These 2 T cell receptor beta chains came from one sample sequenced in a study of OX40 agonist ivuxolimab in advanced cancers. The method was immunoSEQ multiplex PCR; TCRdb's version includes in-frame clones alone and lacks a portion of them. Of under 75,000 clones listed, 92% are singletons. The sample here was CD4+ or CD8+ T cells sorted from blood, taken in a trial of the OX40 agonist ivuxolimab. The receptors were gathered from an adult with an advanced solid tumor such as melanoma, head and neck, liver or kidney cancer.

The chain carries TRBV27 and TRBJ2-3, with D unclear. The CDR3 has 13 residues. The V end lost 3 bases, the J end lost 2 bases, and 6 bases lay between the germline ends. The germline V gene has CDR1 MNHEY and CDR2 SMNVEV (reference sequence). CDR3 bases: TGTGCCAGCAGTTTCGGAATCACAGATACGCAGTATTTT. Amino acids: CASSFGITDTQYF.

The gene calls are TRBV5-6 and TRBJ1-2, with D unclear. The V end lost 0 bases, the J end lost 1 base, and 10 bases lay between the germline ends. The CDR3 runs to 15 residues. Germline V gives CDR1 SGHDT, CDR2 YYEEEE. The CDR3 coding sequence is TGTGCCAGCAGCTTGGAAGGCTTCATTAACTATGGCTACACCTTC. Its protein product is CASSLEGFINYGYTF. Based on the CDR3 plus reference TRBV5-6 and TRBJ1-2, the full variable domain is DAGVTQSPTHLIKTRGQQVTLRCSPKSGHDTVSWYQQALGQGPQFIFQYYEEEERQRGNFPDRFSGHQFPNYSSELNVNALLLGDSALYLCASSLEGFINYGYTFGSGTRLTVV.